The sequence of this TCR beta chain was determined in a study of cytomegalovirus exposure and HLA in healthy donors. The PCR made use of 60 Vbeta and 13 Jbeta primers. The assay was immunoSEQ multiplex PCR, and TCRdb's table has in-frame clones only and misses some. The table lists around 140,000 clones, around four fifths of them singletons. Overall study findings and caveats: Being productive about 87% or about 30% of the time was typical of most TCR beta V segments in an earlier analysis. There were some public TCRs occurring in many donors, but most TCR sequences were rare.

About this clone itself: Its specificity is unknown.

Germline V CDR1 and CDR2: MNHEY, SMNVEV (reference sequence). The CDR3 covers 13 residues. V was clipped by 0 bases and J by 8 bases, with 8 bases between them. J is TRBJ2-1 and V is TRBV27, with D hard to call. Material: PBMCs. This TCR was recovered from a woman aged 60-70 years in good health and CMV-seropositive. The chain's CDR3 is CASSLSLSYEQFF. In DNA form, the CDR3 reads TGTGCCAGCAGTTTATCGCTTAGCTATGAGCAGTTCTTC.